This TCR beta chain is drawn from a study of T cell repertoires in cytomegalovirus infection. Turning to the study itself: CMV infection together with matching HLA type was indicated by public TCR beta signatures. Study-level points and caveats: Dominating the ex vivo response were HLA-C-restricted CMV-specific TCR beta clonotypes.

The CDR3 runs to 14 residues. Deletions cut 3 bases from V and 2 bases from J, with 9 bases between. Germline assignment: CDR1 LGHDT and CDR2 YNNKEL (reference sequence). On this clonotype itself: Its antigen is unidentified.

MiXCR, applied by TCRdb to the reads, yields one record per CDR3 protein. This table holds approximately 220,000 distinct CDR3 sequences, about 40% found once. The receptor was isolated from a human donor in good health (CMV status not recorded). Some clones in this sample may be carry-over from other donors' samples. The chain couples TRBV3-1 to TRBJ2-3; D is uncertain. Sequenced here: CD8+ T cells from cultured PBMCs, sampled from culture after CMV antigen stimulation. Written as DNA, the CDR3 is TGTGCCAGCAGCCAGACCCTCCCCACAGATACGCAGTATTTT. Encoded protein: CASSQTLPTDTQYF.